Each of the 5 T cell receptor beta chains below was sequenced from the same sample in a study of Ad26.COV2.S vaccination and SARS-CoV-2 variants. Produced via immunoSEQ multiplex PCR; TCRdb's table is partial and in-frame only. This repertoire shows 180,000 or so clones, roughly 85% found once; its top ten account for about 5.9%. The source material was peripheral blood, sampled after recovery from COVID-19. These receptors were collected from a human donor who had recovered from COVID-19.

This clone was detected only a few times. The DNA of the CDR3 is TGTGCCAGCAGCTTACTAGCGGGAGGGTCCCTGGGAGTCGATACGCAGTATTTT. It specifies CASSLLAGGSLGVDTQYF. The chain recombines TRBV11-2 with TRBJ2-3; 12 bases align to TRBD2. The V segment lost 2 bases and the J segment 6 bases; nucleotides outside the gene matches: 12. Germline V CDR1 and CDR2: SGHAT, FQNNGV. CDR3 length: 18 amino acids.

CDR3 protein: CASSLEVGYNSPLHF. CDR3 sequence (DNA): TGCGCCAGCAGCTTGGAAGTGGGCTATAATTCACCCCTCCACTTT. V is TRBV5-1 and J is TRBJ1-6, with D uncertain. The length of the CDR3 is 15 residues. CDR1 is SGHRS, CDR2 YFSETQ, per germline. The V end was cut by 0 bases, the J end by 3 bases, with 7 bases between. The full variable domain, completed using reference TRBV5-1 and TRBJ1-6, is KAGVTQTPRYLIKTRGQQVTLSCSPISGHRSVSWYQQTPGQGLQFLFEYFSETQRNKGNFPGRFSGRQFSNSRSEMNVSTLELGDSALYLCASSLEVGYNSPLHFGNGTRLTVT.

The chain employs TRBV6-4 and TRBJ2-1, with 10 bases matching TRBD2. The CDR3 is 15 residues long. The germline V gene has CDR1 MRHNA and CDR2 SNTAGT. V was pared by 6 bases and J by 4 bases, with 6 bases of the junction left unmatched. CDR3 protein: CASRWTSGPYNEQFF. The CDR3 DNA sequence: TGTGCCAGCAGGTGGACTAGCGGACCTTACAATGAGCAGTTCTTC.

This chain uses TRBV7-8 with TRBJ2-3, with TRBD1 matching over 8 bases. V was clipped by 5 bases and J by 3 bases; unmatched bases: 7. CDR3 length: 15 amino acids. Germline assignment: CDR1 SGHVS and CDR2 FQNEAQ. The CDR3 is CASSPRDRRTDTQYF. The CDR3 DNA reads TGTGCCAGCAGCCCCCGGGACAGGAGGACAGATACGCAGTATTTT.

This sequence joins TRBV28 and TRBJ1-3; 9 bases are a match to TRBD1. Unmatched junction bases numbered 4, after V lost 5 bases and J lost 2 bases. This CDR3 is built from 15 residues. Germline V lookup: CDR1 MDHEN, CDR2 SYDVKM. The CDR3 spells CASSPRTGAGNTIYF. As DNA, the CDR3 is TGTGCCAGCAGTCCGCGGACAGGGGCTGGAAACACCATATATTTT. Full variable domain (remainder filled in from reference TRBV28 and TRBJ1-3): DVKVTQSSRYLVKRTGEKVFLECVQDMDHENMFWYRQDPGLGLRLIYFSYDVKMKEKGDIPEGYSVSREKKERFSLILESASTNQTSMYLCASSPRTGAGNTIYFGEGSWLTVV.